This T cell receptor beta chain was captured in a study of T cells after yellow fever vaccination. Findings and limits, study-wide: Clonotypes found in both CD4 and CD8 compartments made up a small share.

The CDR3 extends over 16 amino acids. V shed 5 bases and J 5 bases; nucleotides not matched to a gene: 14. The germline V gene has CDR1 DFQATT and CDR2 SNEGSKA (reference sequence). About this clonotype itself: Its matching antigen is unknown.

MiXCR, applied by TCRdb to the 5' RACE reads, yields one record per CDR3 protein. The sample carries over 300,000 distinct CDR3 sequences, roughly 4% recorded once. This clonotype originated in a man younger than 35 who received the YFV17D yellow fever vaccine. Source: PBMCs, taken on the day of the yellow fever booster vaccination. This rearrangement joins TRBV20-1 to TRBJ2-1; TRBD1 matches 8 bases. CDR3 nucleotides: TGCAGTGCTCCACGAAAAGACAGGGGACCCCACAATGAGCAGTTCTTC. This sequence encodes CSAPRKDRGPHNEQFF.